This entry features one T cell receptor (beta chain) sequence. The sample originates from a study of blood T cell repertoires in COVID-19. V gave up 3 bases and J gave up 5 bases; unmatched junction bases: 4. The CDR3 length is 14 residues. CDR1 is SGDLS, CDR2 YYNGEE, per germline. Sequenced by immunoSEQ multiplex PCR; TCRdb stores in-frame clones only, minus some. The sample lists 190,000 or so clones, around 90% seen once, with approximately 7.6% in the top ten. Assignment of participants to cohorts was predicated upon participant-reported clinical history. J is TRBJ1-5 and V is TRBV9; 8 bases map to TRBD1. The sequenced sample consisted of PBMCs or T cells enriched from blood (not recorded which). The sequence derives from a woman under 30 who had recovered from COVID-19. The CDR3 spells CASSAGQEYQPQHF. The CDR3 DNA reads TGTGCCAGCAGCGCGGGACAGGAGTATCAGCCCCAGCATTTT.